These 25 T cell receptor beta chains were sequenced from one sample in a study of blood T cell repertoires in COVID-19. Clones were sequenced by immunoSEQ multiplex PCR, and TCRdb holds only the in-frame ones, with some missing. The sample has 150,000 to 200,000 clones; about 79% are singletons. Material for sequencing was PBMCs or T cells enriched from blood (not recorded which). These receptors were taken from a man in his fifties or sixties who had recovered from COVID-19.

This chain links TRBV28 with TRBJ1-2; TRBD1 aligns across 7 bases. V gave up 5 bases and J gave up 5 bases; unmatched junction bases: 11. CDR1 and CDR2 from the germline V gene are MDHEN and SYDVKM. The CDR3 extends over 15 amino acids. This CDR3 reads CASSTNPQGLYGYTF. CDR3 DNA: TGTGCCAGCAGTACGAACCCACAGGGGTTATATGGCTACACCTTC.

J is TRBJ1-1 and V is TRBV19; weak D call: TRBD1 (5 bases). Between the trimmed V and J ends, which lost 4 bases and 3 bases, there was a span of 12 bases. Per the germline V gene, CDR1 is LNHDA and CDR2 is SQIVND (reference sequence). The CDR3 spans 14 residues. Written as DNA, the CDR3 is TGTGCCAGTAGTACCAGGGTTCGGGACACTGAAGCTTTCTTT. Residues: CASSTRVRDTEAFF.

Here the CDR3 reads CASSQGDRGGKTQYF. The CDR3 DNA reads TGTGCCAGCAGCCAAGGGGACAGGGGGGGGAAGACCCAGTACTTC. The chain employs TRBV3-1 (or the pseudogene TRBV3-2) and TRBJ2-5; 11 bases agree with TRBD1. The germline V gene encodes CDR1 LGHDT and CDR2 YNNKEL (reference sequence). This CDR3 is 15 amino acids long. V was clipped by 1 base and J by 6 bases; unmatched bases: 4.

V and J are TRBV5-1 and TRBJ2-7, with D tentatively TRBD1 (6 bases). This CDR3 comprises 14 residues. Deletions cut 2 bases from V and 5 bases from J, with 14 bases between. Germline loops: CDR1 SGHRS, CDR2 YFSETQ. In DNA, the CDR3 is TGCGCCAGCAGCTTAAAGGCAGGGGTTAACGAGCAGTACTTC. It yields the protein CASSLKAGVNEQYF.

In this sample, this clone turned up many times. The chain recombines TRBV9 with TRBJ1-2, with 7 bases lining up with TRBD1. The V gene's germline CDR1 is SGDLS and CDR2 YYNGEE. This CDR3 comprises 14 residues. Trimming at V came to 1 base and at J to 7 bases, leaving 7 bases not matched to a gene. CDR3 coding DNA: TGTGCCAGCAGCGTACCCGGGACAGCTCGTGGCTACACCTTC. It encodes CASSVPGTARGYTF.

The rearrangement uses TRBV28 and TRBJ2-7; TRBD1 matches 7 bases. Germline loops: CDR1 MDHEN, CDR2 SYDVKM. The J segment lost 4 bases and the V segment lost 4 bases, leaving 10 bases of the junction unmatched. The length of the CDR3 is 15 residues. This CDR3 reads CASSSSGGTGYEQYF. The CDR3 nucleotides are TGTGCCAGCAGTTCCTCAGGGGGTACGGGATACGAGCAGTACTTC.

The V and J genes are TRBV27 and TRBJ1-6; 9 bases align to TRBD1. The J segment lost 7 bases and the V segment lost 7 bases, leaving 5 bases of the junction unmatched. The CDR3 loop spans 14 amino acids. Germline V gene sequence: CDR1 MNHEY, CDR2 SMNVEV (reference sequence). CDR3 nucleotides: TGTGCCAGCAAACCCGGGACAGGGAATTCACCCCTCCACTTT. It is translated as CASKPGTGNSPLHF.

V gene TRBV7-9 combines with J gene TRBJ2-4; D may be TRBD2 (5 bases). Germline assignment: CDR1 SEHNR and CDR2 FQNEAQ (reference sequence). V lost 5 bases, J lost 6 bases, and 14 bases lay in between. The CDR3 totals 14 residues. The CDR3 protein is CASSNSGVGNIQYF. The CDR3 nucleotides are TGTGCCAGCAGCAATTCCGGGGTTGGAAACATTCAGTACTTC.

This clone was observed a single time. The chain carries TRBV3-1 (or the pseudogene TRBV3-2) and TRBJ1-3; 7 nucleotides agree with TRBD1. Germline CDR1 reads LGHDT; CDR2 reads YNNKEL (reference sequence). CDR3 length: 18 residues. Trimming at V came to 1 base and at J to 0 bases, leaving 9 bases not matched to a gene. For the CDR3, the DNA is TGTGCCAGCAGCCAAGGTGACAGGGAAGGTTACTCTGGAAACACCATATATTTT. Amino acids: CASSQGDREGYSGNTIYF.

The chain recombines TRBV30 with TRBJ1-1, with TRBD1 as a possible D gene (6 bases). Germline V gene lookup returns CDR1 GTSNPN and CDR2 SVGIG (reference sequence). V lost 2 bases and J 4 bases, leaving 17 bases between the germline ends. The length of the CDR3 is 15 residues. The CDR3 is CAWSIPGGSSTEAFF. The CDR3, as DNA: TGTGCCTGGAGTATACCTGGGGGCTCTAGCACTGAAGCTTTCTTT. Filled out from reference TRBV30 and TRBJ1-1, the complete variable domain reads SQTIHQWPATLVQPVGSPLSLECTVEGTSNPNLYWYRQAAGRGLQLLFYSVGIGQISSEVPQNLSASRPQDRQFILSSKKLLLSDSGFYLCAWSIPGGSSTEAFFGQGTRLTVV.

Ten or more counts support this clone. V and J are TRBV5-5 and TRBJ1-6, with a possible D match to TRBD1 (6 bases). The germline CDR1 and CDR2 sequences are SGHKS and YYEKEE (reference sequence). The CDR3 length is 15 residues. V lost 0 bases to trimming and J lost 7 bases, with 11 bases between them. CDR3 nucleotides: TGTGCCAGCAGCTTGGGGGTCAGGGGCAATTCACCCCTCCACTTT. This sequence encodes CASSLGVRGNSPLHF.

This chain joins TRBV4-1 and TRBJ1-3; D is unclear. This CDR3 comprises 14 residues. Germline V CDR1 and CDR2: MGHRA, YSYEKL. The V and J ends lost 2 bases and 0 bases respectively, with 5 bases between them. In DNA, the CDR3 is TGCGCCAGCAGCCAAACTAACTCTGGAAACACCATATATTTT. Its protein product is CASSQTNSGNTIYF.

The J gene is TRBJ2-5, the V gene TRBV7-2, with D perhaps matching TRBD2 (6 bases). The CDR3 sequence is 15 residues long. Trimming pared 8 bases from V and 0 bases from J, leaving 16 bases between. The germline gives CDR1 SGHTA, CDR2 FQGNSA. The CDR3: CASLAGTPYQETQYF. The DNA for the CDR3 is TGTGCCAGCCTCGCGGGAACCCCCTACCAAGAGACCCAGTACTTC.

CDR3 bases: TGTGCCTGGAGTCGTACTATTGAGCAGTTCTTC. This codes for CAWSRTIEQFF. J is TRBJ2-1 and V is TRBV30; D is undetermined. The germline gives CDR1 GTSNPN, CDR2 SVGIG (reference sequence). The CDR3 length is 11 residues. V gave up 2 bases and J gave up 9 bases, with 8 bases separating them. Drawing the rest from reference TRBV30 and TRBJ2-1, the complete variable domain is SQTIHQWPATLVQPVGSPLSLECTVEGTSNPNLYWYRQAAGRGLQLLFYSVGIGQISSEVPQNLSASRPQDRQFILSSKKLLLSDSGFYLCAWSRTIEQFFGPGTRLTVL.

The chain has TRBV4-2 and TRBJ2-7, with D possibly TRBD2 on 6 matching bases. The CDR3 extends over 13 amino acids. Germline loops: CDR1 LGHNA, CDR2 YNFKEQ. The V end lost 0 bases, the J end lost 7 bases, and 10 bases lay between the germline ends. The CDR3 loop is CASSQDLAREQYF. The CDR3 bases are TGTGCCAGCAGCCAAGACCTAGCGAGGGAGCAGTACTTC.

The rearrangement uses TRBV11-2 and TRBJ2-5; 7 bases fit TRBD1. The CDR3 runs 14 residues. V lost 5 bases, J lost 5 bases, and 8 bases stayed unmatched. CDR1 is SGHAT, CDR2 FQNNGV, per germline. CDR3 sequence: CASSPTGERETQYF. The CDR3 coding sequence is TGTGCCAGCAGCCCCACAGGGGAGCGGGAGACCCAGTACTTC.

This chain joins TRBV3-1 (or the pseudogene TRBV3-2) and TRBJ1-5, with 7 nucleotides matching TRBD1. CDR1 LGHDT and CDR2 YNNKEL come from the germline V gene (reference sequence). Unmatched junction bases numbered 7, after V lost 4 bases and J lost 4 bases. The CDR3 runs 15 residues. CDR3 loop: CASSLSTGMNQPQHF. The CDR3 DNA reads TGTGCCAGCAGCCTATCGACAGGGATGAATCAGCCCCAGCATTTT.

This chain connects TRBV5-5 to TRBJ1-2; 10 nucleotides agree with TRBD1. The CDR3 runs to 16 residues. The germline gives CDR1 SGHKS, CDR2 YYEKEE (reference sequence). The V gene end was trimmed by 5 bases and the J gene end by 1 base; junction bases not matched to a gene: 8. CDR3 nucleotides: TGTGCCAGCAGTCCGGGACAGGGGTTTTTTAACTATGGCTACACCTTC. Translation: CASSPGQGFFNYGYTF. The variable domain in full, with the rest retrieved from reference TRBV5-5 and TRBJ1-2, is DAGVTQSPTHLIKTRGQQVTLRCSPISGHKSVSWYQQVLGQGPQFIFQYYEKEERGRGNFPDRFSARQFPNYSSELNVNALLLGDSALYLCASSPGQGFFNYGYTFGSGTRLTVV.

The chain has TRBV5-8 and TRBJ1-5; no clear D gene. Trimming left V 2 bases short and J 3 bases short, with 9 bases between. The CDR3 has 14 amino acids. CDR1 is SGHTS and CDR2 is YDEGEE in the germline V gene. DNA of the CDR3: TGTGCCAGCAGCTTTCCCATTTTCAATCAGCCCCAGCATTTT. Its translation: CASSFPIFNQPQHF.

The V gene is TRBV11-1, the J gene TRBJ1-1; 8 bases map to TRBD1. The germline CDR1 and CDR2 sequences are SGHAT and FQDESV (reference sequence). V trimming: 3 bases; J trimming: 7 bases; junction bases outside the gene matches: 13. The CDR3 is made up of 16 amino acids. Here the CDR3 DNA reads TGTGCCAGCAGCTTTAATCTAGGACAGGGCGCCAATGAAGCTTTCTTT. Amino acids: CASSFNLGQGANEAFF.

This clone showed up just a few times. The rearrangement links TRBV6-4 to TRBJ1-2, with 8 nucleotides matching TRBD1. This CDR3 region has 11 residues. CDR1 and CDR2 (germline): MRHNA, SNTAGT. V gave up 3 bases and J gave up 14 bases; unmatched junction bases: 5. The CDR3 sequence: CASSEGQGVTF. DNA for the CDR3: TGTGCCAGCAGTGAAGGACAGGGTGTAACCTTC.

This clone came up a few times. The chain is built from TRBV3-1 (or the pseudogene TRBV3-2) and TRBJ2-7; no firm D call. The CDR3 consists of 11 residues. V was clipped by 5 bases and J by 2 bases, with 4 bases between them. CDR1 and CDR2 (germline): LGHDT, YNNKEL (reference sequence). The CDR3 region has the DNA TGTGCCAGCAGCTCAACCTACGAGCAGTACTTC. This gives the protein CASSSTYEQYF.

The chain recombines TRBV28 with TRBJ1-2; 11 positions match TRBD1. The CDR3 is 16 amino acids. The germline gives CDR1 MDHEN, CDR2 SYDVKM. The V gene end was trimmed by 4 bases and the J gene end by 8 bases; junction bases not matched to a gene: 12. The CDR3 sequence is CASSSRPGQGALGYTF. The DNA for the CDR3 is TGTGCCAGCAGTTCCCGTCCCGGACAGGGGGCGCTAGGCTACACCTTC.

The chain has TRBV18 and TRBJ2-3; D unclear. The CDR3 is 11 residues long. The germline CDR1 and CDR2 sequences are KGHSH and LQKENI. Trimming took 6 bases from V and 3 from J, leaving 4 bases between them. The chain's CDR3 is CASSETDTQYF. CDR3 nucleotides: TGTGCCAGCTCCGAGACAGATACGCAGTATTTT.

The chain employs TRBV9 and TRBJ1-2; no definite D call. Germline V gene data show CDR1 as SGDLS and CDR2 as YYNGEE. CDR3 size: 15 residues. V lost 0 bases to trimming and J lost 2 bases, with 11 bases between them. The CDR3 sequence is CASSVDATRNYGYTF. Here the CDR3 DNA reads TGTGCCAGCAGCGTAGACGCCACTCGGAACTATGGCTACACCTTC.